These T cell receptor beta chains were read from a single sample in a study of control samples from healthy donors and cancer patients. TCRdb's copy holds only in-frame clones and misses some; the assay was immunoSEQ multiplex PCR. The sample holds around 150,000 clones, around nine tenths seen once. Material for sequencing was blood. These receptor sequences come from a man between 18 and 35 years old in good health. Both conserved end residues are trimmed from each CDR3.

v_gene	CDR3aa
TRBV5-8	ASSHPYEQY
TRBV4-2	ASSQAVGRADYGYT
TRBV4-1	ASSQVQGLNQPQH
TRBV3-1/TRBV3-2	ASSLGGQPQH
TRBV6-2/TRBV6-3	ASSYSADRVVNTGELF
TRBV6-5	ASRRGTGELF
TRBV3-1/TRBV3-2	ASSNRTGENQPQH
TRBV7-3	ASSPGTSGGFDLGTDTQY
TRBV7-3	ASSQGQGAGAEAF
TRBV7-6	ASSLGGGREF
TRBV15	ATGRRDSNQPQH
TRBV7-2	ASSLVGGQETQY
TRBV5-4	ASSLDRGQETQY
TRBV28	ASSSTGTGGEKLF
TRBV2	ASSDHPSKGNEQF
TRBV6-4	ASSDRLGTKTFHCEQY
TRBV21-1	ASTINTGADYSNQPQH
TRBV28	ASRYEGGTDTQY
TRBV19	ASSIVTAGGNQPQH
TRBV6-2/TRBV6-3	ASSYEGSGANVLT
TRBV7-9	ASSLGGWGNEQF
TRBV5-4	ASSLGGDSNQPQH
TRBV4-1	ASSTRTSVATDTQY
TRBV7-9	ASSLPPGVRPTYEQY
TRBV7-9	ASSLGTGENEKLF
TRBV6-2/TRBV6-3	ASSRRSGSHTGELF
TRBV5-1	ASSLVGLTPTDTQY
TRBV9	ASSVEWGASSYEQY
TRBV13	ASSTLGGDTGELF
TRBV4-3	ASSRQTGGVEAF
TRBV5-4	ASSLPGGTYEQY
TRBV4-3	ASSISGTSDGEQY
TRBV20-1	SARIDNEQF
TRBV7-9	ASNVGGTSVTNYGYT
TRBV5-1	ASSWGPTASTDTQY
TRBV5-1	ASSFEQGFDEQY
TRBV4-2	ASSQEVGQLNYGYT
TRBV2	ASSEARGASGYT
TRBV19	ASNADGNTEAF
TRBV6-5	ATGPLNTEAF
TRBV5-3	ARRRSEDSSSTYGYT
TRBV7-9	ASSLGARGNQPQH
TRBV2	ASSEFSGWQETQY
TRBV7-8	ASSFRPDISLAGGYT
TRBV6-6	ASSYALTAEQY
TRBV4-2	ASSRRQGLDTEAF
TRBV7-2	ASSQGWGVTGELF
TRBV5-1	ASRRTGAGANVLT
TRBV18	ASSPVVGTGELF
TRBV6-1	ASSEALARGSYT
TRBV5-1	ASSLGQGSGYT
TRBV7-7	ASSLGVMNTEAF
TRBV7-6	ASSKTGSNSPLH